Below, one T cell receptor beta chain is given with its context. The data are from a study of blood T cell repertoires in COVID-19. About the study: The origin of the acute and convalescent COVID-19 samples was the United States, Italy and Spain. PBMCs, B-cell-depleted T cells, or T cells were the source of the cDNA or gDNA that made up the material.

In the authors' methods: Amplification from reference gene primers served as the basis for estimated nucleated cell counts. Sequencing was performed with immunoSEQ multiplex PCR; in TCRdb, only in-frame clones are kept and a portion is missing. V, J and clone size are those of that table, while D and trimming were read from the DNA. Here the sample spans roughly 150,000 clones, roughly four fifths being singletons. CDR3 length: 17 amino acids. The ends lost 3 bases at V and 2 bases at J; junction bases unmatched: 7. The germline gives CDR1 KGHSH, CDR2 LQKENI. The chain links TRBV18 to TRBJ1-2, with 12 positions matching TRBD1. The sequence derives from a woman aged 80 or over with acute or convalescent COVID-19. Source material: peripheral blood. CDR3 loop: CASSPTPGQGANYGYTF. The CDR3 DNA is TGTGCCAGCTCACCCACGCCGGGACAGGGGGCAAACTATGGCTACACCTTC.